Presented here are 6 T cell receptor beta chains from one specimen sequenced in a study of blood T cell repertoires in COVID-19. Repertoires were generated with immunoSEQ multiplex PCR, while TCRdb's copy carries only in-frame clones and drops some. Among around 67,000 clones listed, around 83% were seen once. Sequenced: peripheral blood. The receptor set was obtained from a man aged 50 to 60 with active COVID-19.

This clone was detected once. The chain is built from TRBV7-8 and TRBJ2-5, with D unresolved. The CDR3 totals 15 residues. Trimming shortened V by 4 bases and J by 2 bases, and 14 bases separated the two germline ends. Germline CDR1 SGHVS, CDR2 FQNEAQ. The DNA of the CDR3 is TGTGCCAGCAGCTACCAAGTGAGTGTGCAAGAGACCCAGTACTTC. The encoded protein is CASSYQVSVQETQYF.

CDR3 nucleotide sequence: TGTGCCAGCAGTCCTAGTCAGGGGAAACACTACGAGCAGTACTTC. It codes for CASSPSQGKHYEQYF. V is TRBV28 and J is TRBJ2-7, with D possibly TRBD1 on 6 matching bases. The CDR3 has 15 amino acids. The germline gives CDR1 MDHEN, CDR2 SYDVKM. The V end lost 5 bases, the J end lost 3 bases, and 17 bases lay between the germline ends. Combining the CDR3 with reference TRBV28 and TRBJ2-7 gives the whole variable domain DVKVTQSSRYLVKRTGEKVFLECVQDMDHENMFWYRQDPGLGLRLIYFSYDVKMKEKGDIPEGYSVSREKKERFSLILESASTNQTSMYLCASSPSQGKHYEQYFGPGTRLTVT.

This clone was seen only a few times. For the CDR3, the DNA is TGTGCCAGCAGCGAGTCCGGGACTAGCGGCTACGAGCAGTACTTC. Its protein is CASSESGTSGYEQYF. The chain is built from TRBV9 and TRBJ2-7, with 11 bases fitting TRBD2. Germline loops: CDR1 SGDLS, CDR2 YYNGEE. The CDR3 runs to 15 residues. With V trimmed by 3 bases and J by 3 bases, 5 bases remained unmatched.

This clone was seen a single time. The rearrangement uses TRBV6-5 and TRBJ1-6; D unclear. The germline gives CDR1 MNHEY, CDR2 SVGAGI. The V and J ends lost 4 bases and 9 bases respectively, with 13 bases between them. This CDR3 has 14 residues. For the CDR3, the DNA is TGTGCCAGCAGTTTAGGCGGCCGAGGTTCACCCCTCCACTTT. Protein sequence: CASSLGGRGSPLHF.

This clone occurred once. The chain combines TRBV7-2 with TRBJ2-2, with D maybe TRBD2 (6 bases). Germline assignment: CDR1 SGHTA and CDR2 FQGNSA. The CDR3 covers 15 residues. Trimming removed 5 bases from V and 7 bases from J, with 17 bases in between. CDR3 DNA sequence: TGTGCCAGCAGCCCTCCTCGCGGGCGGGGCGGGGAGCTGTTTTTT. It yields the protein CASSPPRGRGGELFF.

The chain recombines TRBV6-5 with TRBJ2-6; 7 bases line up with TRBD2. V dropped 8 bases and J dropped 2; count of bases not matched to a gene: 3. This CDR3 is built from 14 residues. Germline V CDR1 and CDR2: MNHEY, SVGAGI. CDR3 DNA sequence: TGTGCCAGCTGCGGGGGAGCTGGGGCCAACGTCCTGACTTTC. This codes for CASCGGAGANVLTF.